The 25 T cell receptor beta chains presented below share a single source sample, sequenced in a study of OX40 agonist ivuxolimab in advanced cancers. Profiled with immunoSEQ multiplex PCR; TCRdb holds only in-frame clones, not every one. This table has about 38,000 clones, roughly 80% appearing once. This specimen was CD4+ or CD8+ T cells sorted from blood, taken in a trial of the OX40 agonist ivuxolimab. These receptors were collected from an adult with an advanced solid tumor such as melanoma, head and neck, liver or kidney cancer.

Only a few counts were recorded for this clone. Here the CDR3 reads CASSVHDQGGGTDTQYF. The CDR3 DNA is TGTGCCAGCAGTGTTCACGATCAAGGTGGAGGCACAGATACGCAGTATTTT. This chain uses TRBV2 with TRBJ2-3; no clear D. This CDR3 is 17 amino acids long. Germline CDR1 is SNHLY and CDR2 is FYNNEI. The V and J ends lost 4 bases and 1 base respectively, with 18 bases between them. The variable domain in full, with the rest retrieved from reference TRBV2 and TRBJ2-3, is EPEVTQTPSHQVTQMGQEVILRCVPISNHLYFYWYRQILGQKVEFLVSFYNNEISEKSEIFDDQFSVERPDGSNFTLKIRSTKLEDSAMYFCASSVHDQGGGTDTQYFGPGTRLTVL.

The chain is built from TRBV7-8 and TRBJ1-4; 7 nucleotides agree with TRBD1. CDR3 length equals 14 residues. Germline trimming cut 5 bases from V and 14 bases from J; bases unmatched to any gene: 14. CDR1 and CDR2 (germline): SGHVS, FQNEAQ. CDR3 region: CASSTRQGADGLFF. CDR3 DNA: TGTGCCAGCAGCACCCGACAGGGAGCAGATGGTCTGTTTTTT.

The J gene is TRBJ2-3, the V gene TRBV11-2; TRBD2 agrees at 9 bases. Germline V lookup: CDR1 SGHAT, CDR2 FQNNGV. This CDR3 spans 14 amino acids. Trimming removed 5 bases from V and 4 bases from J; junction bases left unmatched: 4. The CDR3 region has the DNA TGTGCCAGCAGCCCAGTAGCGGGAGCAGATACGCAGTATTTT. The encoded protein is CASSPVAGADTQYF.

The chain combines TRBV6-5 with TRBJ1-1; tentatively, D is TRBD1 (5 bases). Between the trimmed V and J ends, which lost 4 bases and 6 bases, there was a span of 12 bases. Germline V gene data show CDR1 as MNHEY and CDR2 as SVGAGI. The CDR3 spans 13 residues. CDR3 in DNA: TGTGCCAGCAGTTCAGGGTTCTCCTCTGAAGCTTTCTTT. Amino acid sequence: CASSSGFSSEAFF.

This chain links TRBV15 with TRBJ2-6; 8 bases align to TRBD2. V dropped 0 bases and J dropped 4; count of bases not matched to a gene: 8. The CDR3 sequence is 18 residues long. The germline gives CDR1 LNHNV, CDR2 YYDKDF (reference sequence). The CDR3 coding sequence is TGTGCCACCAGCAGAGATCCTCTCGGGGGGGCAGGGGCCAACGTCCTGACTTTC. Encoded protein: CATSRDPLGGAGANVLTF.

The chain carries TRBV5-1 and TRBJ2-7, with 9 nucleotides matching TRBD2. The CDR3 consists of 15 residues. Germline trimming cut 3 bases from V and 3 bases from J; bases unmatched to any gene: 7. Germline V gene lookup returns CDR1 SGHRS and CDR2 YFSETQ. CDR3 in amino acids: CASSWGGGRDYEQYF. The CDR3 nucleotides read TGCGCCAGCAGCTGGGGCGGCGGGAGGGACTACGAGCAGTACTTC.

The CDR3 region is CASSLGGTLNEQFF. Written as DNA, the CDR3 is TGTGCCAGCAGCTTGGGCGGGACTTTGAATGAGCAGTTCTTC. V and J are TRBV7-2 and TRBJ2-1; the D gene is possibly TRBD2 (6 bases). Germline CDR1 and CDR2: SGHTA and FQGNSA. The CDR3 runs 14 residues. V was trimmed by 3 bases and J by 7 bases, leaving 13 bases between them.

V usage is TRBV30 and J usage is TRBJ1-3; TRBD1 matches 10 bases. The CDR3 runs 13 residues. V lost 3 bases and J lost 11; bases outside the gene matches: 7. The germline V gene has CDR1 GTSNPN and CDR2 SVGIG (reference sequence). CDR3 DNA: TGTGCCTGGAGCCCCGACAGGGGGCGCCCCATATATTTT. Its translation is CAWSPDRGRPIYF.

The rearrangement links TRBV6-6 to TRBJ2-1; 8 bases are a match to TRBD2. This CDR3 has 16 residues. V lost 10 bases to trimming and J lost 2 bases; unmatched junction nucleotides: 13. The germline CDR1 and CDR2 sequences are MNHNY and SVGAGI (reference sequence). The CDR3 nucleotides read TGTGCCACCTCGGGGGGGTGGGAGAGAACCTACAATGAGCAGTTCTTC. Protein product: CATSGGWERTYNEQFF.

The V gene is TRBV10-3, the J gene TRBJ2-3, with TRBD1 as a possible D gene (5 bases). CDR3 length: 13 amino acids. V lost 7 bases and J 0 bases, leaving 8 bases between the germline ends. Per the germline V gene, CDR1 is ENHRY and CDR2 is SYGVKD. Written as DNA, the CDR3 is TGTGCCATCAACTCAGGGAGCACAGATACGCAGTATTTT. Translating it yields CAINSGSTDTQYF.

DNA for the CDR3: TGTGCCTGGAAGGAGGCCCGATACTACGAGCAGTACTTC. Amino acid sequence: CAWKEARYYEQYF. The V gene is TRBV30, the J gene TRBJ2-7; TRBD2 might be the D (5 bases). The CDR3 sequence is 13 residues long. Trimming shortened V by 4 bases and J by 3 bases, and 13 bases separated the two germline ends. CDR1 and CDR2 (germline): GTSNPN, SVGIG (reference sequence).

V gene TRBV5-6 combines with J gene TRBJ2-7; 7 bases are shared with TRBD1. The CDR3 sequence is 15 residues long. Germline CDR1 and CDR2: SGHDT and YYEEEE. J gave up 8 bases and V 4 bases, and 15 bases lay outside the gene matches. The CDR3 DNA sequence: TGTGCCAGCAGCGAACTGGCCCTACAGGGGATCCAGCAGTACTTC. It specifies CASSELALQGIQQYF.

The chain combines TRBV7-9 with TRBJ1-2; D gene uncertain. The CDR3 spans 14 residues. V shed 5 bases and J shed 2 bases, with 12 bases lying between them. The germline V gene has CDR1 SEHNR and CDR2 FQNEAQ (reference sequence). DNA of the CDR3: TGTGCCAGCAGCCCCGACCTTTTAAACTATGGCTACACCTTC. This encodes CASSPDLLNYGYTF. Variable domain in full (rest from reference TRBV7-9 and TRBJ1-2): DTGVSQNPRHKITKRGQNVTFRCDPISEHNRLYWYRQTLGQGPEFLTYFQNEAQLEKSRLLSDRFSAERPKGSFSTLEIQRTEQGDSAMYLCASSPDLLNYGYTFGSGTRLTVV.

The CDR3 region is CASRDPTSRERLREQYF. The CDR3 nucleotides are TGTGCCAGCAGGGACCCTACTTCGCGGGAGAGACTTCGGGAGCAGTACTTC. The rearrangement joins TRBV2 to TRBJ2-7; 7 nucleotides align to TRBD2. V lost 6 bases to trimming and J lost 7 bases; unmatched junction nucleotides: 21. There are 17 residues in the CDR3. Looked up from germline, CDR1 is SNHLY and CDR2 is FYNNEI.

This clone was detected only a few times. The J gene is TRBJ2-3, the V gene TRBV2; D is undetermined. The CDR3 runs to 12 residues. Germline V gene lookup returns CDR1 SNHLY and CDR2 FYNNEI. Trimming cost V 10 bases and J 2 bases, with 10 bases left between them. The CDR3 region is CANRPDTDTQYF. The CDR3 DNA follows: TGTGCCAACCGCCCAGACACAGATACGCAGTATTTT.

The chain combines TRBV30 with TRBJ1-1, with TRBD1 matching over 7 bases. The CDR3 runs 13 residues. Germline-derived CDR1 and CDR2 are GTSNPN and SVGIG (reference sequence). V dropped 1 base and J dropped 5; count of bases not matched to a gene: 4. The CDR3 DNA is TGTGCCTGGAGTGAAAACAGGGGAACTGAAGCTTTCTTT. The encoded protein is CAWSENRGTEAFF.

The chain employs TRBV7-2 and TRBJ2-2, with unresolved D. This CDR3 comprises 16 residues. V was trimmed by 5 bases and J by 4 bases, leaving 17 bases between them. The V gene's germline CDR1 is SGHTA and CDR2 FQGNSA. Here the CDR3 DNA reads TGTGCCAGCAGCCCCCGGCCAGGCGGAAGCACCGGGGAGCTGTTTTTT. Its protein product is CASSPRPGGSTGELFF.

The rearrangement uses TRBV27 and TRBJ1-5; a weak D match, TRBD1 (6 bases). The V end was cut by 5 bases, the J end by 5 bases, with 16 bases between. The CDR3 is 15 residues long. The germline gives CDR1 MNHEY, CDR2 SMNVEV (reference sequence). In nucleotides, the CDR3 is TGTGCCAGCAGTAAATTCAGGGGTGCGGATCAGCCCCAGCATTTT. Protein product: CASSKFRGADQPQHF.

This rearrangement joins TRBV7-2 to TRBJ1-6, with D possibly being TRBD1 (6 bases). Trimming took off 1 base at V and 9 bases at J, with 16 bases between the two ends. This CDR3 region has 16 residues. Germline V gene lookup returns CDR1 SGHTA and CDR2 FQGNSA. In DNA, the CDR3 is TGTGCCAGCAGCTTAGATCATGGACAGTATCTTTCACCCCTCCACTTT. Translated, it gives CASSLDHGQYLSPLHF.

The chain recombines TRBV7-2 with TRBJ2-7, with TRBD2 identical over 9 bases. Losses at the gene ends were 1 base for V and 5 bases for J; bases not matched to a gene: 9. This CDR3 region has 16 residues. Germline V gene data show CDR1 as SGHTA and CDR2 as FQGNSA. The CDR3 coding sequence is TGTGCCAGCAGCTTAGTTTTCGCGGGAGGGGTCGACGAGCAGTACTTC. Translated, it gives CASSLVFAGGVDEQYF.

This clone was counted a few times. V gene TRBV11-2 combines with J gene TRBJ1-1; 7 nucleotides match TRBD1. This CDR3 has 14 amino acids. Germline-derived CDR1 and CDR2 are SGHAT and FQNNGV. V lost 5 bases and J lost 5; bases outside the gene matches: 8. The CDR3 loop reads CASSILTGSTEAFF. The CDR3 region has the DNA TGTGCCAGCAGCATACTGACAGGGTCAACTGAAGCTTTCTTT.

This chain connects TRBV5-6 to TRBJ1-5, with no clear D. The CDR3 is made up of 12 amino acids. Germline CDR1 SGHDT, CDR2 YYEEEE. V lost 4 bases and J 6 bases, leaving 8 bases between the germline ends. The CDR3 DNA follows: TGTGCCAGCAGCCTCCTGGGTCAGCCCCAGCATTTT. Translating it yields CASSLLGQPQHF.

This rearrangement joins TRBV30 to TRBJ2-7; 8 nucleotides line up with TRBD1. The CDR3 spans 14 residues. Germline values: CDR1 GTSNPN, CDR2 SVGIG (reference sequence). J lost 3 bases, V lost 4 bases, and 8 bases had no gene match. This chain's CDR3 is CAWNTGQANYEQYF. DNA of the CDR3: TGTGCCTGGAATACGGGACAGGCGAACTACGAGCAGTACTTC.

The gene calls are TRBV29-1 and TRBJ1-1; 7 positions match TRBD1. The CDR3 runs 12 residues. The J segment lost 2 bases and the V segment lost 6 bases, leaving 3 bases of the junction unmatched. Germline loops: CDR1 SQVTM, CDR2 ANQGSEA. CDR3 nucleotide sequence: TGCAGCGTCCAAGGGGGCAACACTGAAGCTTTCTTT. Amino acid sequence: CSVQGGNTEAFF. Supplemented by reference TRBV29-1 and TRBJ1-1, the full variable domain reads SAVISQKPSRDICQRGTSLTIQCQVDSQVTMMFWYRQQPGQSLTLIATANQGSEATYESGFVIDKFPISRPNLTFSTLTVSNMSPEDSSIYLCSVQGGNTEAFFGQGTRLTVV.

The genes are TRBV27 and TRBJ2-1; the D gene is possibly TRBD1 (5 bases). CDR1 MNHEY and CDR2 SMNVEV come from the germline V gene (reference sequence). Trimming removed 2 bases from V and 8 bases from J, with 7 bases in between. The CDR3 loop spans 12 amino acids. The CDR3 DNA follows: TGTGCCAGCAGTTTACAGGGATATGAGCAGTTCTTC. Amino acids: CASSLQGYEQFF.